These 32 T cell receptor beta chains came from one sample sequenced in a study of T cell responses to AZD1222 COVID-19 vaccine. The assay was immunoSEQ multiplex PCR, and TCRdb's table has in-frame clones only and misses some. The sample holds over 100,000 clones; about nine tenths are singletons and the top ten take 5.5% to 7%. Material: peripheral blood, obtained on day 0 of AZD1222 vaccination. The receptor set was obtained from an adult in good health.

The chain is built from TRBV12-3 or TRBV12-4 and TRBJ1-5; D not certain. The germline V and J ends were trimmed by 5 bases and 0 bases, with 2 bases remaining between them. This CDR3 has 12 amino acids. The CDR3 is CASSGSNQPQHF. The DNA for the CDR3 is TGTGCCAGCAGTGGTAGCAATCAGCCCCAGCATTTT.

This rearrangement joins TRBV3-1 (or the pseudogene TRBV3-2) to TRBJ1-1, with D possibly TRBD1 on 6 matching bases. CDR3 length: 15 residues. The germline gives CDR1 LGHDT, CDR2 YNNKEL (reference sequence). Deletions cut 4 bases from V and 2 bases from J, with 14 bases between. CDR3 sequence: CASSRPDRSNTEAFF. CDR3 nucleotides: TGTGCCAGCAGCCGCCCGGACAGAAGTAACACTGAAGCTTTCTTT.

This sequence joins TRBV7-8 and TRBJ2-1, with D possibly TRBD2 on 7 matching bases. CDR3 length: 14 amino acids. The V gene lost 5 bases and the J gene lost 7 bases, with 15 bases spanning the gap. Germline-derived CDR1 and CDR2 are SGHVS and FQNEAQ. The CDR3 protein is CASSTGLGGNEQFF. The CDR3 DNA reads TGTGCCAGCAGCACCGGACTAGGGGGTAATGAGCAGTTCTTC.

The chain is built from TRBV6-5 and TRBJ1-1, with 9 bases identical to TRBD1. Germline CDR1 reads MNHEY; CDR2 reads SVGAGI. V shed 8 bases, J shed 1 base, and the junction held 5 bases outside the gene matches. The CDR3 runs to 14 residues. The CDR3 is CASGGDRENTEAFF. CDR3 nucleotides: TGTGCCAGCGGGGGGGACAGGGAGAACACTGAAGCTTTCTTT.

This rearrangement joins TRBV2 to TRBJ2-7; 10 nucleotides agree with TRBD2. Per the germline V gene, CDR1 is SNHLY and CDR2 is FYNNEI. This CDR3 is 13 amino acids long. The trim removed 7 bases at V and 2 bases at J, leaving 2 bases unmatched. CDR3 sequence: CASTLAGAYEQYF. In nucleotides, the CDR3 is TGTGCCAGCACCCTAGCGGGGGCCTACGAGCAGTACTTC. The whole variable domain, filled in from reference TRBV2 and TRBJ2-7, reads EPEVTQTPSHQVTQMGQEVILRCVPISNHLYFYWYRQILGQKVEFLVSFYNNEISEKSEIFDDQFSVERPDGSNFTLKIRSTKLEDSAMYFCASTLAGAYEQYFGPGTRLTVT.

The rearrangement links TRBV11-2 to TRBJ2-7, with TRBD2 matching over 7 bases. V lost 4 bases to trimming and J lost 2 bases; unmatched junction nucleotides: 8. This CDR3 spans 15 amino acids. Germline values: CDR1 SGHAT, CDR2 FQNNGV. CDR3 DNA: TGTGCCAGCAGCTCAGGCTGGGGGGGAACCTACGAGCAGTACTTC. This sequence encodes CASSSGWGGTYEQYF.

The chain is built from TRBV18 and TRBJ1-2, with a weak D call TRBD1 (5 bases). Trimming took off 2 bases at V and 3 bases at J, with 13 bases between the two ends. Germline V gives CDR1 KGHSH, CDR2 LQKENI. There are 15 residues in the CDR3. CDR3 protein: CASSPGKSQDYGYTF. CDR3 coding DNA: TGTGCCAGCTCACCAGGCAAGTCACAGGACTATGGCTACACCTTC. The whole variable domain, filled in from reference TRBV18 and TRBJ1-2, reads NAGVMQNPRHLVRRRGQEARLRCSPMKGHSHVYWYRQLPEEGLKFMVYLQKENIIDESGMPKERFSAEFPKEGPSILRIQQVVRGDSAAYFCASSPGKSQDYGYTFGSGTRLTVV.

The V call is TRBV18, the J call TRBJ1-5; D may be TRBD1 (6 bases). The CDR3 has 16 amino acids. Germline V gene lookup returns CDR1 KGHSH and CDR2 LQKENI. V gave up 2 bases and J gave up 7 bases, with 18 bases separating them. The CDR3 is CASSPGPDSVRQPQHF. CDR3 sequence (DNA): TGTGCCAGCTCACCAGGTCCGGACAGCGTTCGACAGCCCCAGCATTTT.

The chain couples TRBV5-1 to TRBJ1-1, with TRBD1 as a possible D gene (6 bases). V lost 3 bases and J lost 1, with 13 bases in between. The CDR3 runs 15 residues. Germline V gene lookup returns CDR1 SGHRS and CDR2 YFSETQ. The CDR3 DNA sequence: TGCGCCAGCAGCTCAGGGACAAGCTGGAACACTGAAGCTTTCTTT. The encoded protein is CASSSGTSWNTEAFF.

J is TRBJ1-1 and V is TRBV5-4, with D unclear. The V end lost 5 bases, the J end lost 0 bases, and 8 bases lay between the germline ends. Germline V gives CDR1 SGHNT, CDR2 YYREEE (reference sequence). The CDR3 has 13 amino acids. DNA for the CDR3: TGTGCCAGCAGGGATCCATTGAACACTGAAGCTTTCTTT. Residues: CASRDPLNTEAFF.

The chain combines TRBV3-1 (or the pseudogene TRBV3-2) with TRBJ2-3; D is possibly TRBD2 (5 bases). V was cut by 4 bases and J by 2 bases, with 16 bases left in between. The CDR3 loop spans 16 amino acids. CDR1 is LGHDT, CDR2 YNNKEL, per germline (reference sequence). CDR3 residues: CASSPTRAPFTDTQYF. The CDR3 region has the DNA TGTGCCAGCAGCCCCACTAGGGCCCCTTTCACAGATACGCAGTATTTT.

The CDR3 DNA follows: TGTGCCACCAGCAGAGACGGAGGGAGCGGAAACATTCAGTACTTC. It yields the protein CATSRDGGSGNIQYF. This sequence joins TRBV15 and TRBJ2-4; D perhaps matches TRBD2 (6 bases). The CDR3 is 15 amino acids. The germline CDR1 and CDR2 sequences are LNHNV and YYDKDF (reference sequence). V shed 0 bases and J shed 6 bases, with 12 bases lying between them.

V is TRBV9 and J is TRBJ2-7; either TRBD1 or TRBD2 may fit D (6 bases each). From germline, CDR1 is SGDLS and CDR2 YYNGEE. The CDR3 runs to 18 residues. With 3 bases removed from V and 6 bases from J, the gap between germline ends came to 28 bases. CDR3 sequence reads: CASSARPGGGTPAGEQYF. CDR3 bases: TGTGCCAGCAGCGCCCGCCCTGGTGGGGGGACACCCGCGGGCGAGCAGTACTTC.

The chain couples TRBV7-2 to TRBJ1-5; weak D call: TRBD1 (5 bases). The V end lost 1 base, the J end lost 7 bases, and 8 bases lay between the germline ends. This CDR3 has 13 residues. Germline CDR1 and CDR2: SGHTA and FQGNSA. As DNA, the CDR3 is TGTGCCAGCAGCTTAGGCGGGGGGCAGCCCCAGCATTTT. Translated: CASSLGGGQPQHF.

The chain is built from TRBV20-1 and TRBJ1-2; D not certain. The CDR3 totals 11 residues. With 3 bases removed from V and 4 bases from J, the gap between germline ends came to 6 bases. Germline CDR1 is DFQATT and CDR2 is SNEGSKA (reference sequence). Here the CDR3 DNA reads TGCAGTGCTAGTGGCACCTATGGCTACACCTTC. This gives the protein CSASGTYGYTF.

The chain combines TRBV18 with TRBJ1-2; the D gene is possibly TRBD1 (5 bases). Germline CDR1 KGHSH, CDR2 LQKENI. Trimming took 3 bases from V and 7 from J, leaving 15 bases between them. The CDR3 has 14 amino acids. DNA for the CDR3: TGTGCCAGCTCACCGGGCAGGGATCGGGGTGGCTACACCTTC. This encodes CASSPGRDRGGYTF. Complete variable domain (other parts from reference TRBV18 and TRBJ1-2): NAGVMQNPRHLVRRRGQEARLRCSPMKGHSHVYWYRQLPEEGLKFMVYLQKENIIDESGMPKERFSAEFPKEGPSILRIQQVVRGDSAAYFCASSPGRDRGGYTFGSGTRLTVV.

V usage is TRBV15 and J usage is TRBJ2-7; tentatively, D is TRBD1 or TRBD2 (6 bases each). Trimming left V 5 bases short and J 7 bases short, with 15 bases between. Germline V CDR1 and CDR2: LNHNV, YYDKDF (reference sequence). The CDR3 sequence is 13 residues long. The CDR3 protein is CATSQGTLGEQYF. The CDR3 nucleotides read TGTGCCACCAGCCAGGGGACTCTCGGGGAGCAGTACTTC.

This chain connects TRBV19 to TRBJ2-4, with D maybe TRBD2 (5 bases). Germline-derived CDR1 and CDR2 are LNHDA and SQIVND (reference sequence). Trimming cost V 3 bases and J 9 bases, with 15 bases left between them. The CDR3 length is 14 residues. The CDR3 nucleotides read TGTGCCAGTAGTATTTTATACGGGGAAGGCATTCAGTACTTC. Translation gives CASSILYGEGIQYF. The full variable domain, completed using reference TRBV19 and TRBJ2-4, is DGGITQSPKYLFRKEGQNVTLSCEQNLNHDAMYWYRQDPGQGLRLIYYSQIVNDFQKGDIAEGYSVSREKKESFPLTVTSAQKNPTAFYLCASSILYGEGIQYFGAGTRLSVL.

V and J are TRBV7-2 and TRBJ1-1, with 7 bases that match TRBD1. Looked up from germline, CDR1 is SGHTA and CDR2 is FQGNSA. The J segment lost 6 bases and the V segment lost 4 bases, leaving 5 bases of the junction unmatched. The length of the CDR3 is 13 residues. Written as DNA, the CDR3 is TGTGCCAGCAGCTCGACAGGGTGGGCTGAAGCTTTCTTT. It encodes CASSSTGWAEAFF.

The chain joins TRBV6-2 or TRBV6-3 to TRBJ2-5; D not certain. The CDR3 runs to 17 residues. Trimming removed 6 bases at V and 2 bases at J, with 22 bases between. Germline V lookup: CDR1 MNHEY, CDR2 SVGEGT. In DNA, the CDR3 is TGTGCCAGCAGCCGCCCTCTCCATGGAAAGCTACAAGAGACCCAGTACTTC. Amino acids: CASSRPLHGKLQETQYF.

This chain links TRBV6-2 or TRBV6-3 with TRBJ2-7; TRBD1 aligns across 7 bases. Looked up from germline, CDR1 is MNHEY and CDR2 is SVGEGT. The junction had 2 bases not matched to a gene; V was cut back by 2 bases and J by 1 base. The CDR3 totals 14 residues. The CDR3 bases are TGTGCCAGCAGTTACACGGGACAGTCCTACGAGCAGTACTTC. Translating gives CASSYTGQSYEQYF.

V gene TRBV19 combines with J gene TRBJ2-7, with D possibly being TRBD1 or TRBD2 (5 bases each). Trimming removed 4 bases from V and 3 bases from J, with 13 bases in between. The CDR3 is 14 residues long. The germline CDR1 and CDR2 sequences are LNHDA and SQIVND (reference sequence). CDR3 residues: CASSTRDGDYEQYF. In DNA, the CDR3 is TGTGCCAGTAGTACCCGGGACGGAGACTACGAGCAGTACTTC.

The V and J genes are TRBV4-2 and TRBJ1-2; D is perhaps TRBD1 (6 bases). Germline V gives CDR1 LGHNA, CDR2 YNFKEQ. V was cut by 0 bases and J by 2 bases, with 10 bases left in between. The CDR3 loop spans 15 amino acids. CDR3 protein: CASSQEGGSNYGYTF. The CDR3 DNA reads as TGTGCCAGCAGCCAAGAGGGGGGCAGCAACTATGGCTACACCTTC.

The rearrangement links TRBV7-2 to TRBJ1-5; D unresolved. Germline CDR1 and CDR2: SGHTA and FQGNSA. V was clipped by 2 bases and J by 1 base, with 6 bases between them. The length of the CDR3 is 14 residues. CDR3 in DNA: TGTGCCAGCAGCTTACCAAGGAGCAATCAGCCCCAGCATTTT. Its translation: CASSLPRSNQPQHF.

This chain uses TRBV18 with TRBJ1-3; maybe TRBD1 (5 bases). Germline lookup yields CDR1 KGHSH and CDR2 LQKENI. V dropped 2 bases and J dropped 0 bases, with 20 bases sitting between them. The CDR3 extends over 19 amino acids. CDR3 amino acids: CASSPSTLGEGISGNTIYF. The CDR3 DNA reads as TGTGCCAGCTCACCATCCACCCTGGGCGAGGGGATCTCTGGAAACACCATATATTTT.

V gene TRBV9 combines with J gene TRBJ1-3; D uncertain. V was shortened by 6 bases and J by 2 bases, with 15 bases between the two germline ends. The CDR3 consists of 15 residues. CDR1 and CDR2 (germline): SGDLS, YYNGEE. The CDR3 loop reads CASTPLGAPGNTIYF. CDR3 nucleotides: TGTGCCAGCACACCCCTCGGAGCCCCTGGAAACACCATATATTTT. Variable domain in full (rest from reference TRBV9 and TRBJ1-3): DSGVTQTPKHLITATGQRVTLRCSPRSGDLSVYWYQQSLDQGLQFLIQYYNGEERAKGNILERFSAQQFPDLHSELNLSSLELGDSALYFCASTPLGAPGNTIYFGEGSWLTVV.

V and J are TRBV7-2 and TRBJ1-1; perhaps TRBD1 as D (5 bases). CDR3 length equals 17 residues. V was trimmed by 5 bases and J by 6 bases, leaving 25 bases between them. Germline V gene data show CDR1 as SGHTA and CDR2 as FQGNSA. CDR3 nucleotides: TGTGCCAGCAGCCAGGCCGACAGAGAACTTTATCGCGCTGAAGCTTTCTTT. Translated, it gives CASSQADRELYRAEAFF.

The chain recombines TRBV18 with TRBJ2-6, with a tentative D call TRBD1 (6 bases). Trimming shortened V by 6 bases and J by 2 bases, and 20 bases separated the two germline ends. The germline CDR1 and CDR2 sequences are KGHSH and LQKENI. The CDR3 extends over 18 amino acids. This CDR3 reads CASSLGQQGKAGANVLTF. The DNA for the CDR3 is TGTGCCAGCTCCCTGGGCCAACAGGGAAAGGCTGGGGCCAACGTCCTGACTTTC.

The rearrangement links TRBV11-2 to TRBJ1-1, with 9 bases fitting TRBD1. Germline CDR1 reads SGHAT; CDR2 reads FQNNGV. V trimming: 5 bases; J trimming: 4 bases; junction bases outside the gene matches: 14. The CDR3 is 17 residues long. CDR3 sequence: CASSKNRGQVVITEAFF. CDR3 nucleotides: TGTGCCAGCAGCAAAAACAGGGGGCAAGTTGTGATCACTGAAGCTTTCTTT.

The chain joins TRBV29-1 to TRBJ1-1; 9 bases are shared with TRBD1. V gave up 4 bases and J gave up 4 bases; unmatched junction bases: 7. The length of the CDR3 is 14 residues. The germline V gene encodes CDR1 SQVTM and CDR2 ANQGSEA. DNA of the CDR3: TGCAGCGTTGCAAAGCGGGACAGGGCCACTGAAGCTTTCTTT. Translating gives CSVAKRDRATEAFF.

The chain is built from TRBV2 and TRBJ2-3, with D maybe TRBD1 (6 bases). V gave up 6 bases and J gave up 0 bases, with 13 bases separating them. Per the germline V gene, CDR1 is SNHLY and CDR2 is FYNNEI. The CDR3 has 15 residues. CDR3 sequence reads: CASRPPGHSTDTQYF. The DNA for the CDR3 is TGTGCCAGCAGGCCACCGGGACACAGCACAGATACGCAGTATTTT.

This clone was seen just once. The gene calls are TRBV6-6 and TRBJ2-2; maybe TRBD1 (6 bases). The V gene's germline CDR1 is MNHNY and CDR2 SVGAGI (reference sequence). Trimming left V 2 bases short and J 3 bases short, with 7 bases between. The CDR3 has 14 amino acids. In nucleotides, the CDR3 is TGTGCCAGCAGTTACCGGACAGACACCGGGGAGCTGTTTTTT. Protein sequence: CASSYRTDTGELFF.